The subject of this entry is one T cell receptor (beta chain). Its antigen remains undetermined. Base qualities were left out, and no much larger clone turns up one base away. The V and J ends are trimmed by 5 bases and 0 bases, leaving 10 bases between them. Spanning cysteine to phenylalanine, the CDR3 consists of 14 amino acids. Only the CDR3 DNA stays, 42 bases, in frame from base 1. CDR1 and CDR2 (LNHDA, SQIVND) derive from the germline V gene (reference sequence). The data stem from a study of T cell responses to AZD1222 COVID-19 vaccine (dated by TCRdb to the early 2020s). Background on the whole study: AZD1222 recipients whose second dose came at about 4 weeks and those whose second dose came at about 12 weeks were combined into one group, since spike-specific TCR depth and breadth did not differ between the two schedules. A total of just over 230 trial participants underwent TCR sequencing, of whom 207 had received two doses of AZD1222 and around 25 had received two doses of the MenACWY control vaccine. Trial participants were enrolled into age subgroups of 18-55, 56-69 and 70-plus years, which contained around 150, 29 and 61 TCR-sequenced participants, respectively.

The CDR3 regions of human TCRbeta chains were analyzed by immunosequencing. Per the source publication's procedure: Repertoire TCRs were matched against a reference library of SARS-CoV-2-specific TCRs generated with the MIRA antigen-specificity platform. Breadth meant the fraction of unique TCRs that were SARS-CoV-2-associated, whereas depth meant the fraction of total T cells that were SARS-CoV-2-associated. Using the MIRA data, each spike-specific TCR was assigned both to the spike region to which the TCR was reactive and to a CD4 or CD8 class. Log10-transformed breadth and depth values were compared by one-way ANOVA with Sidak's multiple comparisons tests. TCRdb holds this immuneACCESS table with in-frame rearrangements only. Some clones are missing; in checked studies, unresolved V genes explain under half, and the rest has no known cause. Clonal size and the V and J genes are those of that table, whereas D and trimming came from the DNA. The sample table records under 110,000 clones; approximately 90% of these occur just once. Roughly 1.4% of the sample goes to the ten largest clones.

The time point tag for this specimen amounts to: baseline before first vaccination. Samples from vaccinated people were obtained from the UK trials COV001 and COV002, which included a single-blind randomized controlled phase 2/3 trial of AZD1222 (ChAdOx1 nCoV-19) in healthy adults. Trial participant PBMC samples were collected at day 0 and day 28 after the second dose for TCRbeta chain sequencing. Summary of the overall study and its limitations: In the small 56-69-year group, the increase in depth fell short of significance, most likely because of low power. Reportedly, almost half of the unique spike-specific TCRs recognized epitopes lying outside the regions that are mutated in the B.1.351 and B.1.1.7 variants. No day 14 peak-response samples were available, so repertoires were characterized only after the peak T cell response. Conclusions about previously exposed vaccinees are limited because only five or six AZD1222 recipients were SARS-CoV-2 seropositive at baseline. CD4 TCRs associated with the vaccine covered the entire spike protein, and the dominant responses were in regions 160-218 and 743-854. A significant rise in spike-specific TCR breadth and depth was observed after two AZD1222 doses relative to day 0 and relative to MenACWY recipients. Participants were mostly white British and included more females than males, and it was suggested by the authors that clonal diversity may have been underestimated.

The sequence was collected from an adult in good health. Recombination joined TRBV19 with TRBJ1-1, with the identity of the D gene unclear. This sample comprised peripheral blood, obtained on day 0 of AZD1222 vaccination. DNA sequence: TGTGCCAGTAGTTCCCAGGACCTGAACACTGAAGCTTTCTTT. Its product reads: CASSSQDLNTEAFF.